These 20 T cell receptor beta chains share one sample of origin, sequenced in a study of blood T cell repertoires in COVID-19. Clones were read by immunoSEQ multiplex PCR, and TCRdb kept only the in-frame ones, dropping some. The sample lists some 260,000 clones; more than 65% were seen once. Material for sequencing was peripheral blood. The receptor source for this set is a young woman with acute or convalescent COVID-19.

Points on this clone: Its ends do not fully match the called genes, so a read error is possible. The chain is built from TRBV7-2 and TRBJ2-3; the match to TRBD2 covers 7 bases. The CDR3 has 12 amino acids. The germline CDR1 and CDR2 sequences are SGHTA and FQGNSA. The CDR3 sequence: CASTLAGHTQYF. In DNA, the CDR3 is TGTGCCAGCACCTTAGCGGGCCATACGCAGTATTTT.

The chain has TRBV3-1 (or the pseudogene TRBV3-2) and TRBJ2-2; 12 bases fit TRBD2. Germline assignment: CDR1 LGHDT and CDR2 YNNKEL (reference sequence). CDR3 size: 15 residues. V lost 5 bases and J lost 6; bases outside the gene matches: 4. CDR3 sequence: CASSYRLAGAGELFF. In DNA form, the CDR3 reads TGTGCCAGCAGCTACCGACTAGCGGGAGCCGGGGAGCTGTTTTTT.

This rearrangement joins TRBV4-3 to TRBJ1-4; D may be TRBD1 (5 bases). The germline V gene has CDR1 LGHNA and CDR2 YSLEER. The ends were cut back, 2 bases at V and 0 bases at J, with 13 bases in the middle. The CDR3 sequence is 17 residues long. This chain's CDR3 is CASSQPGHDATNEKLFF. The CDR3 DNA follows: TGCGCCAGCAGCCAACCCGGACACGATGCAACTAATGAAAAACTGTTTTTT.

This clone was counted between two and nine times. J is TRBJ2-3 and V is TRBV5-1; D is possibly TRBD2 (6 bases). Trimming left V 3 bases short and J 2 bases short, with 13 bases between. The CDR3 loop spans 15 amino acids. Germline assignment: CDR1 SGHRS and CDR2 YFSETQ. The DNA of the CDR3 is TGCGCCAGCAGCTCGGGACTGCGAAACACAGATACGCAGTATTTT. Its protein is CASSSGLRNTDTQYF. Full variable domain (rest looked up from reference TRBV5-1 and TRBJ2-3): KAGVTQTPRYLIKTRGQQVTLSCSPISGHRSVSWYQQTPGQGLQFLFEYFSETQRNKGNFPGRFSGRQFSNSRSEMNVSTLELGDSALYLCASSSGLRNTDTQYFGPGTRLTVL.

V and J are TRBV5-1 and TRBJ1-1; D is unclear. CDR1 and CDR2 from the germline V gene are SGHRS and YFSETQ. The CDR3 is 11 residues long. The V and J ends lost 2 bases and 7 bases respectively, with 6 bases between them. The CDR3 nucleotides read TGCGCCAGCAGCTTAGGAGGTGAAGCTTTCTTT. Translating it yields CASSLGGEAFF.

The chain uses TRBV13 and TRBJ1-2; TRBD1 is a possible D gene (6 bases). V lost 5 bases, J lost 4 bases, and 17 bases lay in between. Looked up from germline, CDR1 is PRHDT and CDR2 is FYEKMQ (reference sequence). The CDR3 length is 15 residues. The CDR3 bases are TGTGCCAGCAGCCTACTCGGACAGAACATCTATGGCTACACCTTC. Translation gives CASSLLGQNIYGYTF.

This clone was detected only once. V is TRBV7-8 and J is TRBJ2-1, with D possibly being TRBD2 (6 bases). CDR1 is SGHVS, CDR2 FQNEAQ, per germline. The CDR3 length is 14 residues. V was pared by 3 bases and J by 3 bases, with 9 bases between. The CDR3 bases are TGTGCCAGCAGCTTGGCCGGGAGCTACAATGAGCAGTTCTTC. This translates into CASSLAGSYNEQFF.

V usage is TRBV7-3 and J usage is TRBJ2-2, with a weak D call TRBD2 (6 bases). CDR1 and CDR2 from the germline V gene are SGHTA and FQGTGA. The CDR3 has 14 amino acids. The V gene lost 5 bases and the J gene lost 4 bases, with 11 bases spanning the gap. The CDR3 DNA sequence: TGTGCCAGCAGCGCCGGGGGTCGCACCGGGGAGCTGTTTTTT. Its translation: CASSAGGRTGELFF.

The chain recombines TRBV6-5 with TRBJ2-2; the D gene is possibly TRBD1 (5 bases). This CDR3 has 14 amino acids. V was shortened by 5 bases and J by 5 bases, with 12 bases between the two germline ends. CDR1 is MNHEY, CDR2 SVGAGI, per germline. CDR3 in amino acids: CASSRKTETGELFF. Here the CDR3 DNA reads TGTGCCAGCAGTAGGAAGACAGAGACCGGGGAGCTGTTTTTT.

The chain uses TRBV14 and TRBJ1-2; D perhaps matches TRBD1 (6 bases). The V end lost 1 base, the J end lost 3 bases, and 12 bases lay between the germline ends. CDR3 length: 15 amino acids. Germline CDR1 reads SGHDN; CDR2 reads FVKESK. The CDR3 is CASSQAGDPDYGYTF. In nucleotides, the CDR3 is TGTGCCAGCAGCCAAGCAGGGGACCCCGACTATGGCTACACCTTC.

The genes are TRBV5-1 and TRBJ2-7; D perhaps matches TRBD1 (6 bases). The CDR3 spans 13 residues. Germline assignment: CDR1 SGHRS and CDR2 YFSETQ. The V gene lost 4 bases and the J gene lost 1 base, with 9 bases spanning the gap. The CDR3 loop is CASSRDNSYEQYF. The DNA of the CDR3 is TGCGCCAGCAGCCGGGACAATTCCTACGAGCAGTACTTC.

The chain is built from TRBV30 and TRBJ1-2; tentative D call: TRBD1 (6 bases). The CDR3 extends over 15 amino acids. Looked up from germline, CDR1 is GTSNPN and CDR2 is SVGIG (reference sequence). V shed 1 base and J shed 2 bases, with 14 bases lying between them. CDR3 protein: CAWSAPFTGNYGYTF. The CDR3 region has the DNA TGTGCCTGGAGTGCCCCCTTCACAGGGAACTATGGCTACACCTTC.

This clone was seen once. This chain connects TRBV4-3 to TRBJ1-2; D remains ambiguous. The CDR3 contains 14 residues. Deletions cut 4 bases from V and 5 bases from J, with 14 bases between. The germline V gene encodes CDR1 LGHNA and CDR2 YSLEER. CDR3 bases: TGCGCCAGCAGCCTCACGCTAGCCGGGTATGGCTACACCTTC. Its protein is CASSLTLAGYGYTF.

This clone was recorded only once. The CDR3: CSASGSTQYF. In DNA, the CDR3 is TGCAGTGCCTCGGGATCGACGCAGTATTTT. This chain links TRBV20-1 with TRBJ2-3; perhaps TRBD2 as D (5 bases). The V gene lost 6 bases and the J gene lost 9 bases, with 10 bases spanning the gap. The V gene's germline CDR1 is DFQATT and CDR2 SNEGSKA (reference sequence). The CDR3 is 10 residues long.

This chain links TRBV27 with TRBJ1-2; unclear D gene. Germline V gene sequence: CDR1 MNHEY, CDR2 SMNVEV (reference sequence). V lost 6 bases and J 3 bases, leaving 14 bases between the germline ends. CDR3 length: 14 residues. The CDR3 DNA sequence: TGTGCCAGCAGAACGCGTCGGGATGACTATGGCTACACCTTC. Translation: CASRTRRDDYGYTF.

This clone was recorded at least ten times. This chain links TRBV6-6 with TRBJ1-2; 7 nucleotides line up with TRBD1. J lost 4 bases, V lost 5 bases, and 16 bases had no gene match. Germline assignment: CDR1 MNHNY and CDR2 SVGAGI (reference sequence). The CDR3 sequence is 17 residues long. This CDR3 reads CASSPLQQGLAPYGYTF. Here the CDR3 DNA reads TGTGCCAGCAGTCCCCTCCAACAGGGGTTGGCTCCCTATGGCTACACCTTC.

This clone has just one count. The J gene is TRBJ2-3, the V gene TRBV5-1, with a tentative D call TRBD1 (6 bases). CDR1 and CDR2 (germline): SGHRS, YFSETQ. The CDR3 runs to 15 residues. Trimming pared 0 bases from V and 4 bases from J, leaving 12 bases between. The DNA of the CDR3 is TGCGCCAGCAGCTTGGGATACAGGGACGCAGATACGCAGTATTTT. This translates into CASSLGYRDADTQYF.

V is TRBV29-1 and J is TRBJ1-2; 7 bases line up with TRBD1. The CDR3 extends over 13 amino acids. The junction had 12 bases not matched to a gene; V was cut back by 6 bases and J by 8 bases. CDR1 and CDR2 (germline): SQVTM, ANQGSEA. CDR3 sequence (DNA): TGCAGCGTAGCCGGGACAGAGCTGGAGGGCTACACCTTC. Its translation: CSVAGTELEGYTF.

This chain joins TRBV30 and TRBJ2-1; 12 positions match TRBD2. V lost 7 bases, J lost 8 bases, and 9 bases stayed unmatched. Germline V gives CDR1 GTSNPN, CDR2 SVGIG (reference sequence). The CDR3 sequence is 14 residues long. Here the CDR3 DNA reads TGTGCCTCGACTAGCGGGAGACGGGGTGATGAGCAGTTCTTC. This codes for CASTSGRRGDEQFF.

This clone was recorded only once. V and J are TRBV3-1 (or the pseudogene TRBV3-2) and TRBJ1-1, with D perhaps TRBD1 (5 bases). Trimming took 3 bases from V and 3 from J, leaving 8 bases between them. The CDR3 covers 13 residues. Germline V CDR1 and CDR2: LGHDT, YNNKEL (reference sequence). The CDR3 loop reads CASSQGLDTEAFF. CDR3 nucleotide sequence: TGTGCCAGCAGCCAGGGACTGGACACTGAAGCTTTCTTT.